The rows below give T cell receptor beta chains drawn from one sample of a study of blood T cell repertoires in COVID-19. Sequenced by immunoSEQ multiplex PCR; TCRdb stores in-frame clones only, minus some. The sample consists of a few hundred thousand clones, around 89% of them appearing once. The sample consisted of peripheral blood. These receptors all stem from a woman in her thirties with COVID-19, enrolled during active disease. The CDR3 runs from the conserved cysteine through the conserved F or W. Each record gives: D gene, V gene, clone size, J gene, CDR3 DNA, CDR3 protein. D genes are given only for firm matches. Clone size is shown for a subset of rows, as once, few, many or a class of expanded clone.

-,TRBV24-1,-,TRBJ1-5,TGTGCCACCAGTGATCCCGTTGCTGAGGGTCCGTCGGATCAGCCCCAGCATTTT,CATSDPVAEGPSDQPQHF
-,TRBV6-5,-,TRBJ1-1,TGTGCCAGCAGTTACTCTCGTGACACTGAAGCTTTCTTT,CASSYSRDTEAFF
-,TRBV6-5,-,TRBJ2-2,TGTGCCAGCAGTTACTCGATCAGGGGCGGGTCGGGGGAGCTGTTTTTT,CASSYSIRGGSGELFF
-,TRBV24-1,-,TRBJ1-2,TGTGCCACCAGTGATGAACAGAACTATGGCTACACCTTC,CATSDEQNYGYTF
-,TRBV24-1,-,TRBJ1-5,TGTGCCACCAGTGATTTATGGTGGATCAGGGGCGCTTTCTGCAATCAGCCCCAGCATTTT,CATSDLWWIRGAFCNQPQHF
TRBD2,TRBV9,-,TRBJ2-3,TGTGCCAGCAGCGTAGGTAGCGGGGGTGGTACGCAGTATTTT,CASSVGSGGGTQYF
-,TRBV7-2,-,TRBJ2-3,TGTGCCAGCAGCTTAGGACGCCTTGCGGCAGATACGCAGTATTTT,CASSLGRLAADTQYF
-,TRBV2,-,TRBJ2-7,TGTGCCACAGATATAATCCGGGACACCAAAAGCTCCTACGAGCAGTACTTC,CATDIIRDTKSSYEQYF
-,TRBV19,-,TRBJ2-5,TGTGCCAGTAGTACCGGGACGACAGGCCAAGAGACCCAGTACTTC,CASSTGTTGQETQYF
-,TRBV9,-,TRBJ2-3,TGTGCCAGCAGCGCCAACTTATATACGCAGTATTTT,CASSANLYTQYF
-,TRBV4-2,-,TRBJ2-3,TGTGCCAGCAGCCAAGACCCTAGCACAGATACGCAGTATTTT,CASSQDPSTDTQYF
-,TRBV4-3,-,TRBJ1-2,TGCGCCAGCAGCCAGGATCCAGGAACTAACTATGGCTACACCTTC,CASSQDPGTNYGYTF
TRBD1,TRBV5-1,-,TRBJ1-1,TGCGCCAGCAGCTTGGGACAGGGGGAACCTGAAGCTTTCTTT,CASSLGQGEPEAFF
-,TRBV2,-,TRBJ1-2,TGTGCCAGCAGTGGGGGAGAGAGCTATGGCTACACCTTC,CASSGGESYGYTF
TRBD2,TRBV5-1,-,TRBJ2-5,TGCGCCAGCAGCTTGGGTCAAGCGGGGGACCAAGAGACCCAGTACTTC,CASSLGQAGDQETQYF
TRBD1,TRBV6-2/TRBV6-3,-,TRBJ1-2,TGTGCCAGCAGTTACTCCGACAGGGACTATGGCTACACCTTC,CASSYSDRDYGYTF
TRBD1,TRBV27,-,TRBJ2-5,TGTGCCAGCAGTCGGGGTGCACAGGGGCTATGGGAGACCCAGTACTTC,CASSRGAQGLWETQYF
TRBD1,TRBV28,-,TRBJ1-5,TGTGCCAGCAGTTTGGCGGGACAGAACAATCAGCCCCAGCATTTT,CASSLAGQNNQPQHF
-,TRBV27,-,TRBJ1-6,TGTGCCAGCAGTTCCAAGGAGGGGTCCTATAATTCACCCCTCCACTTT,CASSSKEGSYNSPLHF
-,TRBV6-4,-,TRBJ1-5,TGTGCGGAACGGAGGCAGCCCCAGCATTTT,CAERRQPQHF
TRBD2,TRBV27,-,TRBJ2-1,TGTGCCAGCAGTTTAACCTCCTTAGCGGGATTGCAAAATGAGCAGTTCTTC,CASSLTSLAGLQNEQFF
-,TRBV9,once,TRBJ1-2,TGTGCCAGCAGCGTAGCAGCAGCGAACTATGGCTACACCTTC,CASSVAAANYGYTF
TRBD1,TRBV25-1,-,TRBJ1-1,TGTGCCAGCAGTGAGGACAGGAAAGCTTTCTTT,CASSEDRKAFF
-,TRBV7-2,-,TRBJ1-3,TGTGCCAGCAGCTCCACAGGAGCCTCTGGAAACACCATATATTTT,CASSSTGASGNTIYF
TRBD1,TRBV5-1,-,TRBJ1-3,TGCGCCAGCAGTTCCGACAGGGCTGGAAACACCATATATTTT,CASSSDRAGNTIYF
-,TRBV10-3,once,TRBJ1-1,TGTGCCATCAGTGAGTCGGAGGGCACTGAAGCTTTCTTT,CAISESEGTEAFF
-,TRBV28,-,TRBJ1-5,TGTGCCAGCAGTACGGGGACACCTGGGGATCAGCCCCAGCATTTT,CASSTGTPGDQPQHF
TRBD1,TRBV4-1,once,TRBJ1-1,TGCGCCAGCAGCCAAACGAAAATGACAGGGATGAACACTGAAGCTTTCTTT,CASSQTKMTGMNTEAFF
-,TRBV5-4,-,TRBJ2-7,TGTGCCAGCAGCTTGTTTGGCACCTACGAGCAGTACTTC,CASSLFGTYEQYF
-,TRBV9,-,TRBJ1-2,TGTGCCAGCAGCGTAGGTACCCTGGAGGGCTATGGCTACACCTTC,CASSVGTLEGYGYTF
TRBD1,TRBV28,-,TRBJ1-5,TGTGCCAGCAGTTTAGTGGCAGGGGGCGAGCAGCCCCAGCATTTT,CASSLVAGGEQPQHF
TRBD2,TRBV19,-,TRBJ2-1,TGTGCCAGTAGTAAGACTAGCGGGGGTGGGTCCTACAATGAGCAGTTCTTC,CASSKTSGGGSYNEQFF
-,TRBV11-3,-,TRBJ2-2,TGTGCCAGCAGCGCTCGGACTCGGGGGTACACCGGGGAGCTGTTTTTT,CASSARTRGYTGELFF
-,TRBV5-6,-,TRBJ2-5,TGTGCCAGCAGCACCAGGGGAGGGTCGGCCCAGTACTTC,CASSTRGGSAQYF